This TCR beta chain came from a study of CD4 T cells in relation to SARS-CoV-2 and coronaviruses. On the study more broadly: ViraFEST: roughly ten-day antigen culture of PBMCs, then TCR beta CDR3 sequencing. Whole-study results and caveats: Compared with monoreactive clones, crossreactive clones showed significantly weaker SARS-CoV-2 expansion.

CD4+ T cells from unexposed donors were obtained before the COVID-19 pandemic (2011-2018). The cells were cultured for about ten days before CD4+ T cells were isolated. Cells permitting, SARS-CoV-2 S/N and four cold-coronavirus spikes were tested on unexposed-donor CD4+ T cells. Cultures received half-medium IL-2 refreshes on days 3 and 7. Data came from immunoSEQ multiplex PCR; TCRdb stores just in-frame clones and leaves some out. In the table there are almost 30,000 clones, over 75% of which are singletons. Germline V gene lookup returns CDR1 SGHTA and CDR2 FQGNSA. V was cut by 1 base and J by 3 bases, with 13 bases left in between. The CDR3 contains 16 residues. A remark on this clone: Antigen unknown.

The sample taken for sequencing was CD4+ T cells from PBMCs, cultured in vitro. The gene calls are TRBV7-2 and TRBJ1-5; the D gene is possibly TRBD1 (5 bases). This clonotype was obtained from a human donor in good health. The CDR3 spells CASSLGGGVHNQPQHF. The CDR3, as DNA: TGTGCCAGCAGCTTAGGCGGGGGGGTTCACAATCAGCCCCAGCATTTT.